This TCR beta chain was captured by sequencing in a study of T cell clones after liver transplantation. Some clones are missing from TCRdb's copy, which holds only in-frame ones; the method was immunoSEQ multiplex PCR. Of approximately 71,000 clones in the sample, over 90% were seen once. Study observations and caveats: Graft donor-reactive T cells may have migrated into the graft rather than being deleted. In a couple of subjects, few donor cells limited the measurable donor-reactive repertoire.

Only one count was recorded for this clone. Antigen: not known. Sequencing was performed on CD4+ T cells from blood, taken approximately 25 months after liver transplant. This TCR was recovered from a human patient who received a liver transplant. Some T cells may possibly be graft donor cells.

The CDR3: CASSPSGTGQYDFF. The CDR3 nucleotides are TGTGCCAGCTCACCGTCTGGGACAGGGCAGTATGATTTCTTT. V is TRBV18 and J is TRBJ1-1, with TRBD1 matching 9 bases. V shed 3 bases and J 13 bases; nucleotides not matched to a gene: 12. This CDR3 spans 14 amino acids. Looked up from germline, CDR1 is KGHSH and CDR2 is LQKENI.